This TCR beta chain was sequenced for a study of blood T cell repertoires in COVID-19. At the level of the study: PBMCs, B-cell-depleted T cells, or T cells were the source of the cDNA or gDNA that made up the material.

CDR1 and CDR2 (germline): LGHNT, FRNRAP. The CDR3 runs to 15 residues. V was clipped by 4 bases and J by 5 bases; unmatched bases: 9. Cohort 3 donors were reported recovered after two negative PCRs, clearance, or symptom resolution. TCRdb keeps only in-frame clones here, not all; method: immunoSEQ multiplex PCR. Of 150,000 to 200,000 clones listed, over 75% are singletons. This sequence originates from a woman younger than 30 who had recovered from COVID-19. Sequencing was performed on PBMCs or T cells enriched from blood (not recorded which). V gene TRBV12-5 combines with J gene TRBJ2-7; 9 bases are shared with TRBD1. The CDR3 spells CASGSTQGANDEQYF. The CDR3 nucleotides read TGTGCTAGTGGTTCGACACAGGGGGCCAACGACGAGCAGTACTTC.